The present T cell receptor (beta chain) was sequenced within a study of response to subunit inactivated influenza vaccine. About this clonotype: Its specificity is not known. A much larger clone is a single base away; this may be a read error.

TCRdb ran MiXCR on the RT-PCR reads and lists one entry per CDR3 protein. This sample carries 500,000 to 550,000 distinct CDR3 sequences, around 7.9% of them seen once, and the ten largest clones take about 12%. Study-wide points: Only a handful of new T cells, the authors suggested, are recruited with each seasonal influenza vaccination.

Germline-derived CDR1 and CDR2 are SGHKS and YYEKEE (reference sequence). The CDR3 contains 13 residues. With 4 bases removed from V and 9 bases from J, the gap between germline ends came to 14 bases. The chain joins TRBV5-5 to TRBJ2-1; D gene ambiguous. The clonotype originates from a man between 50 and 75 years old who received an inactivated influenza vaccine. The source was PBMCs from blood, collected approximately 25 months after vaccination. CDR3 sequence (DNA): TGTGCCAGCAGCCCTTGGGCCAACTGTGAGCAGTTCTTC. This gives the protein CASSPWANCEQFF.